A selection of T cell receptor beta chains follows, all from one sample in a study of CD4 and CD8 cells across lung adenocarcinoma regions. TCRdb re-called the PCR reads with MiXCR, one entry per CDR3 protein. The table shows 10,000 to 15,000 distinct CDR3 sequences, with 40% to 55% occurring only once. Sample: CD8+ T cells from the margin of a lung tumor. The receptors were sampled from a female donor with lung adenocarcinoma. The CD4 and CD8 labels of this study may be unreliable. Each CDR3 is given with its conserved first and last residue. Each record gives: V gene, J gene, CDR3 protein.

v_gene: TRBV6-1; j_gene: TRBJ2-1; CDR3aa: CASYRWEGVDEQFF
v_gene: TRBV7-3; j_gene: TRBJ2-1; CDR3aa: CASSLIGGTGGEQFF
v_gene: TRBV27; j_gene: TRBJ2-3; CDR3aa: CASRATGLAGQSSTDTQYF
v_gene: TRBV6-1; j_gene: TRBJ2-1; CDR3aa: CASSCADTGEQFF
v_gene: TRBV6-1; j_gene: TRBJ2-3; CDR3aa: CARGRTGGGPETQYF
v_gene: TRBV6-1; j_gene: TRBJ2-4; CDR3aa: CASSPRGLPATNTQYF
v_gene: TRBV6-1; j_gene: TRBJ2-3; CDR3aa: CASSPRGLSAKDTQYF
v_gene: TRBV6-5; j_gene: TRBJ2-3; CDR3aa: CASSYSDPGLAGGSDTQYF
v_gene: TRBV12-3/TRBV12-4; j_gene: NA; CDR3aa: CASSQLAGAYEQYF
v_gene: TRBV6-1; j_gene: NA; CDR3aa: CASSEASGGADEQYF
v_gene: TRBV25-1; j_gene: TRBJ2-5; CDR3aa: CASSESEETQYF
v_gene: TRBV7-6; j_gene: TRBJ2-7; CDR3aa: CASSRSPMYEQYF
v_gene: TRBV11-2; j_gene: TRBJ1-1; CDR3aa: CASSALTGGVAEAFF
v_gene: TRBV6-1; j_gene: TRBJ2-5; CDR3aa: CATLAGVKEETQYF
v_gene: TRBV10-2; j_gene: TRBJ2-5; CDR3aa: CAGSGVGDRETQYF
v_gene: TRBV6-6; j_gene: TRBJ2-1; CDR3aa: CASRTGLAGGPYNEQFF
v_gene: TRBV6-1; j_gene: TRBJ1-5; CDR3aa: CASSEGTGFNQPQHF
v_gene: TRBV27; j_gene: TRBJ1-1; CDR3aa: CASNRGGGGTEAFF
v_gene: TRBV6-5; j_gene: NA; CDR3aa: CASSFSTGTSYEQYF
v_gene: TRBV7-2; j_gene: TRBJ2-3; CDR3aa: CASSLRWDFYTDTQYF
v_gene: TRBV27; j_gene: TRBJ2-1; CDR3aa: CASSFQGAGRYDKQFF
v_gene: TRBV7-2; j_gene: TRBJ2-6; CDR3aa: CASGQCGRADAQNF
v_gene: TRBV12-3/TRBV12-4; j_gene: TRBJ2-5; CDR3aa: CASSLGQGGEQYF
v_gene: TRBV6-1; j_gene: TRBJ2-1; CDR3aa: CASRPKRGVSYNEQFF
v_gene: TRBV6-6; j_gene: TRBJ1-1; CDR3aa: CASSYSAGTEAFF
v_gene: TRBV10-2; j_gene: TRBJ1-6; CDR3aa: CASSEGQNYNSPLHF
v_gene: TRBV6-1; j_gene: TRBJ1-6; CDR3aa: CASSRTGVNSPLHF
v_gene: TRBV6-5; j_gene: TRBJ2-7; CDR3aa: CASSYAGGNNEQYF
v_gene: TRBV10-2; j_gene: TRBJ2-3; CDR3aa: CASRTRAGGTDTQYF
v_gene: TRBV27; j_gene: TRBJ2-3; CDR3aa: CASSFHQTASTDMQYF
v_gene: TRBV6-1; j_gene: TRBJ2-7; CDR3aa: CASSLGLVGYEQYF
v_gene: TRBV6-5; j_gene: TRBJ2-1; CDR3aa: CASRFSGTSGRELFF
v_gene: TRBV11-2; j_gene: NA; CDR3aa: CASSLSGGGGETQYF
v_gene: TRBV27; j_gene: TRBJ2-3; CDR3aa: CASRPGLAETYNAQYF
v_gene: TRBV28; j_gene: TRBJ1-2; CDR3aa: CASSIGTGDGYTF
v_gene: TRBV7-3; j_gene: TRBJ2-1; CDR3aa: CASSLTGGGPYNEQFF
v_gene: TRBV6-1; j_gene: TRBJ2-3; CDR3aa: CASSEGGSRQFF
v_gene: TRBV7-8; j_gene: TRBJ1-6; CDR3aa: CASTQGSSYNSPLHF
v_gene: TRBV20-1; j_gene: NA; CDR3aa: CSARAQGYEQYF
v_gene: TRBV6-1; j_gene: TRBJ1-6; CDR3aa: CASSEVGGYQYDEQYF
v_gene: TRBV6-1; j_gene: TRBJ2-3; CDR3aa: CASSEAGAGAKDTQYF
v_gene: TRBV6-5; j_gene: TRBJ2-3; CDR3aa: CASSYPLGPSRSTDTQYF